The 4 T cell receptor beta chains presented below share a single source sample, sequenced in a study of T cells after yellow fever vaccination. Each CDR3 protein gets one entry after TCRdb re-called the 5' RACE reads with MiXCR. This sample carries around 590,000 distinct CDR3 sequences, 10% to 15% of them seen once, and the ten largest clones take around 14%. The sequences come from PBMCs, collected on the day of the yellow fever booster vaccination. All receptors derive from a man aged 25-40 years who received the YFV17D yellow fever vaccine.

This clonotype has a handful of counts. The J gene is TRBJ1-1, the V gene TRBV12-3 or TRBV12-4; the match to TRBD1 covers 8 bases. The J segment lost 2 bases and the V segment lost 4 bases, leaving 9 bases of the junction unmatched. The CDR3 is 16 amino acids. CDR3 in DNA: TGTGCCAGCAGTTATACTCCCGGGACAGGTAACACTGAAGCTTTCTTT. It yields the protein CASSYTPGTGNTEAFF.

The gene calls are TRBV19 and TRBJ2-1; unclear D gene. V was clipped by 0 bases and J by 6 bases, with 6 bases between them. From germline, CDR1 is LNHDA and CDR2 SQIVND (reference sequence). The CDR3 contains 13 residues. CDR3 sequence (DNA): TGTGCCAGTAGTATAGACGCTTCCAATGAGCAGTTCTTC. It yields the protein CASSIDASNEQFF.

The chain links TRBV20-1 to TRBJ2-2, with 7 bases aligning to TRBD1. The CDR3 is 15 residues long. V shed 6 bases, J shed 7 bases, and the junction held 14 bases outside the gene matches. Germline assignment: CDR1 DFQATT and CDR2 SNEGSKA (reference sequence). CDR3 protein: CSAQDPGQLIGELFF. Here the CDR3 DNA reads TGCAGTGCCCAAGACCCGGGACAGTTGATCGGGGAGCTGTTTTTT.

This clonotype was observed at least ten times. The chain combines TRBV20-1 with TRBJ2-3; TRBD2 agrees at 8 bases. The CDR3 is 14 amino acids. The germline V gene encodes CDR1 DFQATT and CDR2 SNEGSKA (reference sequence). V lost 1 base to trimming and J lost 4 bases; unmatched junction nucleotides: 4. DNA of the CDR3: TGCAGTGCTAGAGTCGGACTAGCATCAGATACGCAGTATTTT. It is translated as CSARVGLASDTQYF.